These 3 T cell receptor beta chains came from one sample sequenced in a study of T cells after yellow fever vaccination. TCRdb fed the 5' RACE reads into MiXCR, producing one record per CDR3 protein. The top ten hold around 16% of the sample, which has 450,000 to 600,000 distinct CDR3 sequences, approximately 16% seen once. The starting material was PBMCs, obtained 4 to 6 days after the first yellow fever vaccination. Source of these receptors: a man between 18 and 29 years old who received the YFV17D yellow fever vaccine.

This clonotype was recorded a few times. The chain carries TRBV5-1 and TRBJ2-3; 10 bases map to TRBD1. The germline CDR1 and CDR2 sequences are SGHRS and YFSETQ. V lost 4 bases to trimming and J lost 3 bases; unmatched junction nucleotides: 8. This CDR3 contains 16 residues. The CDR3 reads CASSRGQGVGTDTQYF. CDR3 DNA: TGCGCCAGCAGCCGAGGACAGGGGGTAGGAACAGATACGCAGTATTTT.

This CDR3 is CASSFGTGGDTQYF. In DNA form, the CDR3 reads TGTGCCAGCAGCTTCGGGACGGGGGGAGATACGCAGTATTTT. This rearrangement joins TRBV7-2 to TRBJ2-3; TRBD2 matches 7 bases. This CDR3 has 14 amino acids. Germline-derived CDR1 and CDR2 are SGHTA and FQGNSA. J gave up 5 bases and V 3 bases, and 5 bases lay outside the gene matches. Complete variable domain (other parts from reference TRBV7-2 and TRBJ2-3): GAGVSQSPSNKVTEKGKDVELRCDPISGHTALYWYRQSLGQGLEFLIYFQGNSAPDKSGLPSDRFSAERTGGSVSTLTIQRTQQEDSAVYLCASSFGTGGDTQYFGPGTRLTVL.

This clonotype appeared a few times. V and J are TRBV7-3 and TRBJ2-1; D might be TRBD2 (7 bases). The germline V gene has CDR1 SGHTA and CDR2 FQGTGA. The CDR3 loop spans 15 amino acids. Trimming shortened V by 5 bases and J by 4 bases, and 15 bases separated the two germline ends. CDR3 loop: CASSQGGAPYNEQFF. CDR3 DNA: TGTGCCAGCAGCCAAGGGGGGGCTCCGTACAATGAGCAGTTCTTC.